The 32 T cell receptor beta chains presented below share a single source sample, sequenced in a study of CD8+CD57+ T cells in acquired aplastic anemia. Genomic DNA templated the TCR beta VDJ and CDR3 profiling. In TCRdb, the reads were re-called with MiXCR into one record per CDR3 protein. The sample yields about 180,000 distinct CDR3 sequences, 48% seen once. CD8+CD57+ cell expansion had been shown by flow cytometry in patients chosen for sequencing. Sequenced: sorted CD4+, CD8+, or CD8+CD57+ T cells (not recorded which) from PBMCs. Every receptor here comes from a human donor with aplastic anemia.

The rearrangement uses TRBV10-3 and TRBJ1-5, with D uncertain. V gave up 0 bases and J gave up 1 base, with 10 bases separating them. The CDR3 has 16 residues. CDR1 is ENHRY and CDR2 is SYGVKD in the germline V gene. Here the CDR3 reads CAISESVGQSNQPQHF. CDR3 bases: TGTGCCATCAGTGAGTCAGTAGGGCAGAGCAATCAGCCCCAGCATTTT.

A remark on this clonotype: Because the CDR3's place on the DNA is in doubt, the DNA is left out and the CDR3 is given as listed by TCRdb. The J gene is TRBJ2-2, the V gene TRBV10-3; the D call of TRBD2 is as the table states it, not checked on the DNA. Germline V gives CDR1 ENHRY, CDR2 SYGVKD. The CDR3 numbers 14 amino acids, ends counted. CDR3 in amino acids: CAIGFGGGIGELFF.

A few counts support this clonotype. The V call is TRBV29-1, the J call TRBJ2-2; possibly TRBD2 for D (5 bases). The V gene lost 4 bases and the J gene lost 4 bases, with 10 bases spanning the gap. This CDR3 contains 13 residues. CDR1 SQVTM and CDR2 ANQGSEA come from the germline V gene. The CDR3 loop reads CSVGILGTGELFF. Here the CDR3 DNA reads TGCAGCGTTGGGATACTAGGCACCGGGGAGCTGTTTTTT.

This clonotype was counted only a few times. The chain couples TRBV2 to TRBJ1-2, with no clear D. The CDR3 runs to 15 residues. V was pared by 4 bases and J by 2 bases, with 14 bases between. The germline V gene has CDR1 SNHLY and CDR2 FYNNEI. The CDR3 nucleotides are TGTGCCAGCAGTGTTCAGCTCTTCACCAACTATGGCTACACCTTC. Its translation is CASSVQLFTNYGYTF.

Only a few counts were recorded for this clonotype. The chain uses TRBV20-1 and TRBJ2-3, with D possibly TRBD1 on 5 matching bases. From germline, CDR1 is DFQATT and CDR2 SNEGSKA (reference sequence). The CDR3 spans 10 residues. Trimming took off 7 bases at V and 4 bases at J, with 6 bases between the two ends. The CDR3: CSVRADTQYF. The CDR3 DNA sequence: TGCAGTGTCAGGGCAGATACGCAGTATTTT.

This clonotype was seen repeatedly, ten times or more. V and J are TRBV20-1 and TRBJ2-5; 15 bases line up with TRBD2. Unmatched junction bases numbered 9, after V lost 6 bases and J lost 4 bases. The CDR3 has 16 amino acids. Germline values: CDR1 DFQATT, CDR2 SNEGSKA (reference sequence). The CDR3 sequence is CSANGLAGGRRETQYF. DNA for the CDR3: TGCAGTGCAAACGGACTAGCGGGGGGGCGTAGAGAGACCCAGTACTTC.

Concerning this clonotype itself: At one end the junction does not follow the germline gene, possibly because of a read error. The rearrangement joins TRBV10-3 to TRBJ1-2; maybe TRBD1 (6 bases). CDR3 length: 13 residues. Germline CDR1 reads ENHRY; CDR2 reads SYGVKD. For the CDR3, the DNA is TGTGCCATCAGAGGTTGGGGGGGGCATGGCTACGCCTTC. It specifies CAIRGWGGHGYAF.

This chain connects TRBV6-5 to TRBJ1-1; TRBD1 might be the D (6 bases). CDR3 length equals 15 residues. V was pared by 0 bases and J by 0 bases, with 8 bases between. Germline CDR1 reads MNHEY; CDR2 reads SVGAGI. CDR3 protein: CASSYSGGMNTEAFF. The CDR3 DNA is TGTGCCAGCAGTTACTCAGGGGGAATGAACACTGAAGCTTTCTTT.

The V gene is TRBV27, the J gene TRBJ2-5; tentatively, D is TRBD1 (5 bases). This CDR3 has 14 amino acids. Germline-derived CDR1 and CDR2 are MNHEY and SMNVEV (reference sequence). V dropped 5 bases and J dropped 7 bases, with 17 bases sitting between them. The CDR3 DNA is TGTGCCAGCAGTAGGACACGCCCGATCGGGACCCAGTACTTC. Protein sequence: CASSRTRPIGTQYF.

The sample holds many counts of this clonotype. The V and J genes are TRBV11-3 and TRBJ2-5, with a possible D match to TRBD2 (5 bases). The CDR3 has 13 amino acids. V was cut by 2 bases and J by 4 bases, with 8 bases left in between. Germline V CDR1 and CDR2: SGHNT, YENEEA. CDR3 amino acids: CASSLWAGETQYF. The CDR3 coding sequence is TGTGCCAGCAGCTTATGGGCGGGAGAGACCCAGTACTTC.

J is TRBJ2-5 and V is TRBV6-6, with 8 nucleotides matching TRBD2. The CDR3 covers 16 residues. Per the germline V gene, CDR1 is MNHNY and CDR2 is SVGAGI (reference sequence). V trimming: 0 bases; J trimming: 0 bases; junction bases outside the gene matches: 3. The CDR3 reads CASSYSILADQETQYF. The CDR3 DNA follows: TGTGCCAGCAGTTACTCGATACTAGCGGACCAAGAGACCCAGTACTTC.

This clonotype is a singleton in its sample. At one of its ends the junction is not consistent with the germline gene, which may arise from a read error. The CDR3 reads CAGSLTGLRAYERYF. The DNA for the CDR3 is TGTGCCGGCAGCTTAACCGGGCTCCGCGCCTACGAGCGGTACTTC. The chain combines TRBV7-3 with TRBJ2-7; D gene unclear. Germline V lookup: CDR1 SGHTA, CDR2 FQGTGA. This CDR3 has 15 residues.

CDR3 region: CATSTAARVDEQFF. CDR3 nucleotide sequence: TGTGCCACCAGCACCGCGGCGAGGGTCGATGAGCAGTTCTTC. The chain employs TRBV15 and TRBJ2-1, with TRBD2 as a possible D gene (5 bases). Germline V gives CDR1 LNHNV, CDR2 YYDKDF (reference sequence). The CDR3 length is 14 residues. Trimming left V 4 bases short and J 8 bases short, with 15 bases between. Looking up the rest from reference TRBV15 and TRBJ2-1 gives the full variable domain: DAMVIQNPRYQVTQFGKPVTLSCSQTLNHNVMYWYQQKSSQAPKLLFHYYDKDFNNEADTPDNFQSRRPNTSFCFLDIRSPGLGDTAMYLCATSTAARVDEQFFGPGTRLTVL.

This clonotype appeared many times. V gene TRBV6-6 combines with J gene TRBJ2-7; D may be TRBD1 or TRBD2 (5 bases each). Looked up from germline, CDR1 is MNHNY and CDR2 is SVGAGI (reference sequence). The CDR3 has 16 amino acids. Trimming left V 2 bases short and J 0 bases short, with 14 bases between. As DNA, the CDR3 is TGTGCCAGCAGTTACCCCCAGGGAGCCAACTCCTACGAGCAGTACTTC. This sequence encodes CASSYPQGANSYEQYF.

This clonotype was observed at least ten times. The J gene is TRBJ2-2, the V gene TRBV29-1; the D gene is possibly TRBD2 (6 bases). CDR3 length equals 16 residues. The germline V gene has CDR1 SQVTM and CDR2 ANQGSEA. V dropped 6 bases and J dropped 1 base, with 18 bases sitting between them. The CDR3 reads CSVRLGHLKNTGELFF. The CDR3 DNA is TGCAGCGTGAGACTAGGACACCTCAAGAACACCGGGGAGCTGTTTTTT.

CDR3 region: CASRSADRGGNQPQHF. DNA of the CDR3: TGTGCCAGTAGAAGTGCCGACAGGGGAGGTAATCAGCCCCAGCATTTT. V usage is TRBV19 and J usage is TRBJ1-5; 8 positions agree with TRBD1. This CDR3 spans 16 amino acids. Losses at the gene ends were 6 bases for V and 4 bases for J; bases not matched to a gene: 11. Per the germline V gene, CDR1 is LNHDA and CDR2 is SQIVND (reference sequence).

The CDR3 coding sequence is TGTGCCAGCAGCCTTGGACAGGCGGACTCTAGTGGCTACACCTTC. Its protein product is CASSLGQADSSGYTF. This chain connects TRBV7-2 to TRBJ1-2; 7 bases fit TRBD1. Germline CDR1 is SGHTA and CDR2 is FQGNSA. The CDR3 has 15 amino acids. V was pared by 5 bases and J by 7 bases, with 13 bases of the junction left unmatched.

The chain joins TRBV6-1 to TRBJ2-1, with 8 bases matching TRBD2. CDR3 length equals 15 residues. The J segment lost 4 bases and the V segment lost 6 bases, leaving 8 bases of the junction unmatched. The germline gives CDR1 MNHNS, CDR2 SASEGT. The CDR3 reads CASSPSGGGYNEQFF. CDR3 sequence (DNA): TGTGCCAGCAGCCCCTCCGGGGGGGGATACAATGAGCAGTTCTTC.

To note about this clonotype: Without the conserved terminal phenylalanine or tryptophan, this CDR3 likely stems from a read error. The V call is TRBV10-3, the J call TRBJ1-6; tentative D call: TRBD1 (6 bases). CDR1 ENHRY and CDR2 SYGVKD come from the germline V gene. This CDR3 spans 14 amino acids. V gave up 5 bases and J gave up 9 bases, with 14 bases separating them. CDR3 loop: CAISQGLVSSPLHS. The CDR3 DNA sequence: TGTGCCATCAGTCAGGGGTTGGTGAGTTCACCCCTCCACTCT.

This clonotype has at least ten counts. The chain carries TRBV19 and TRBJ1-2, with TRBD1 identical over 7 bases. Trimming took 3 bases from V and 6 from J; bases not matched to a gene: 4. This CDR3 spans 13 amino acids. CDR1 LNHDA and CDR2 SQIVND come from the germline V gene (reference sequence). The CDR3 DNA sequence: TGTGCCAGTAGTATGGTACAGGGGAATGGCTACACCTTC. Translation gives CASSMVQGNGYTF.

This clonotype was seen repeatedly, ten times or more. The V and J genes are TRBV20-1 and TRBJ2-5; D is possibly TRBD2 (7 bases). This CDR3 spans 14 amino acids. Germline values: CDR1 DFQATT, CDR2 SNEGSKA (reference sequence). Trimming shortened V by 1 base and J by 5 bases, and 14 bases separated the two germline ends. Here the CDR3 DNA reads TGCAGTGCTAGAGGCGGGGGCCCTGTTGAGACCCAGTACTTC. It encodes CSARGGGPVETQYF.

This clonotype was seen many times. The gene calls are TRBV20-1 and TRBJ2-5; D is undetermined. Germline CDR1 is DFQATT and CDR2 is SNEGSKA (reference sequence). This CDR3 region has 14 residues. V shed 0 bases and J shed 2 bases, with 10 bases lying between them. The CDR3 DNA follows: TGCAGTGCTAGAGATCTGATTGGACAAGAGACCCAGTACTTC. Translation gives CSARDLIGQETQYF.

The rearrangement joins TRBV10-3 to TRBJ2-7; 14 bases are shared with TRBD2. This CDR3 region has 15 residues. V was clipped by 4 bases and J by 5 bases; unmatched bases: 4. From germline, CDR1 is ENHRY and CDR2 SYGVKD. The CDR3: CAISAGLAGVNEQYF. The CDR3 DNA is TGTGCCATCAGTGCGGGACTAGCGGGGGTGAACGAGCAGTACTTC.

The chain is built from TRBV5-1 and TRBJ2-7; 10 bases map to TRBD1. Per germline, CDR1 SGHRS and CDR2 YFSETQ. Trimming took 5 bases from V and 2 from J; bases not matched to a gene: 4. The CDR3 length is 14 residues. The CDR3 region is CASRVGQGTYEQYF. The CDR3 nucleotides read TGCGCCAGCAGGGTGGGACAGGGGACCTACGAGCAGTACTTC. The full variable domain, its missing parts supplied by reference TRBV5-1 and TRBJ2-7, is KAGVTQTPRYLIKTRGQQVTLSCSPISGHRSVSWYQQTPGQGLQFLFEYFSETQRNKGNFPGRFSGRQFSNSRSEMNVSTLELGDSALYLCASRVGQGTYEQYFGPGTRLTVT.

This clonotype was observed a handful of times. V and J are TRBV20-1 and TRBJ2-2; 8 bases map to TRBD2. Germline CDR1 is DFQATT and CDR2 is SNEGSKA (reference sequence). The CDR3 sequence is 16 residues long. With V trimmed by 0 bases and J by 3 bases, 6 bases remained unmatched. Here the CDR3 DNA reads TGCAGTGCTAGAGAGACCAGCGGGGGAGACACCGGGGAGCTGTTTTTT. Protein product: CSARETSGGDTGELFF.

The V and J genes are TRBV29-1 and TRBJ2-1; a possible D gene is TRBD2 (7 bases). The length of the CDR3 is 14 residues. Trimming took 8 bases from V and 2 from J, leaving 16 bases between them. CDR1 and CDR2 from the germline V gene are SQVTM and ANQGSEA. The DNA for the CDR3 is TGCAGCACGAAAGAGGGGGGGGCCTACAATGAGCAGTTCTTC. Amino acid sequence: CSTKEGGAYNEQFF.

The chain is built from TRBV7-2 and TRBJ2-2; D is unclear. CDR3 length equals 14 residues. Trimming removed 5 bases at V and 2 bases at J, with 9 bases between. Germline V gene data show CDR1 as SGHTA and CDR2 as FQGNSA. Here the CDR3 reads CASSIVLNTGELFF. CDR3 DNA: TGTGCCAGCAGCATAGTATTAAACACCGGGGAGCTGTTTTTT.

The V gene is TRBV25-1, the J gene TRBJ2-2, with D uncertain. CDR1 is MGHDK and CDR2 is SYGVNS in the germline V gene. Trimming cost V 6 bases and J 1 base, with 9 bases left between them. The CDR3 totals 14 residues. CDR3 residues: CASRDAGNTGELFF. The CDR3 DNA reads as TGTGCCAGCAGAGACGCAGGGAACACCGGGGAGCTGTTTTTT.

This clonotype was recorded a few times. The V and J genes are TRBV7-2 and TRBJ1-2; no clear D gene. Germline V gene lookup returns CDR1 SGHTA and CDR2 FQGNSA. Trimming pared 4 bases from V and 3 bases from J, leaving 9 bases between. This CDR3 contains 13 residues. The CDR3 bases are TGTGCCAGCAGCTCATCCCGACACTATGGCTACACCTTC. This translates into CASSSSRHYGYTF.

As regards this clonotype: One end of the junction does not line up with germline, which may come from a read error. CDR3 in amino acids: CASSLGPSSARYGQYF. Written as DNA, the CDR3 is TGTGCCAGCAGCTTAGGCCCCTCGTCAGCTCGCTACGGGCAGTACTTC. This chain links TRBV7-6 with TRBJ2-7; the D is unclear. Germline loops: CDR1 SGHVS, CDR2 FNYEAQ. The CDR3 is 16 amino acids.

The rearrangement links TRBV7-7 to TRBJ2-5; TRBD2 agrees at 11 bases. V shed 4 bases and J 3 bases; nucleotides not matched to a gene: 7. The germline gives CDR1 SSHAT, CDR2 FNYEAQ (reference sequence). The CDR3 totals 16 residues. The CDR3 here is CASSSTTSGGKETQYF. The CDR3 region has the DNA TGTGCCAGCAGCTCCACCACTAGCGGGGGAAAAGAGACCCAGTACTTC. Combining the CDR3 with reference TRBV7-7 and TRBJ2-5 gives the whole variable domain GAGVSQSPRYKVTKRGQDVTLRCDPISSHATLYWYQQALGQGPEFLTYFNYEAQPDKSGLPSDRFSAERPEGSISTLTIQRTEQRDSAMYRCASSSTTSGGKETQYFGPGTRLLVL.

In this sample, this clonotype turned up a few times. The genes are TRBV10-3 and TRBJ2-1; 11 bases align to TRBD2. The V and J ends lost 6 bases and 5 bases, in that order; junction bases with no gene match: 6. This CDR3 region has 15 residues. Per the germline V gene, CDR1 is ENHRY and CDR2 is SYGVKD. CDR3 loop: CAISLTSGGNNEQFF. The CDR3 nucleotides read TGTGCCATCAGCCTAACTAGCGGGGGTAACAATGAGCAGTTCTTC.